This T cell receptor (beta chain) came from a study of beta chain features in type 1 diabetes. As for the study in general: The study found patients and healthy donors alike in age, gender and cell yields.

This clone was seen a few times. Reverse transcription of all isolated RNA meant that expressed TCRB transcripts were sequenced. The study sequenced naive, central memory and regulatory T cell samples to an average of roughly 3.8 million reads. Method: immunoSEQ multiplex PCR; TCRdb's copy keeps in-frame clones and lacks some. This repertoire shows some 180,000 clones, more than 10% found once; its top ten account for 0.55% to 0.8%. Stem cell-like memory, regulatory, central memory and naive CD4+ cells were sorted via CD45RO/CCR7/CD25/CD127/CD95/CD27. The specimen sequenced was central memory CD4+ T cells from blood. The TCR comes from a woman aged 18-29 years in good health.

CDR3 bases: TGTGCCACCAGCAGAGATTACCAGGGTAGGAAGACCCAGTACTTC. This codes for CATSRDYQGRKTQYF. This chain joins TRBV15 and TRBJ2-5, with D possibly being TRBD1 (5 bases). The V end lost 0 bases, the J end lost 6 bases, and 14 bases lay between the germline ends. The CDR3 runs to 15 residues. Germline CDR1 is LNHNV and CDR2 is YYDKDF (reference sequence).